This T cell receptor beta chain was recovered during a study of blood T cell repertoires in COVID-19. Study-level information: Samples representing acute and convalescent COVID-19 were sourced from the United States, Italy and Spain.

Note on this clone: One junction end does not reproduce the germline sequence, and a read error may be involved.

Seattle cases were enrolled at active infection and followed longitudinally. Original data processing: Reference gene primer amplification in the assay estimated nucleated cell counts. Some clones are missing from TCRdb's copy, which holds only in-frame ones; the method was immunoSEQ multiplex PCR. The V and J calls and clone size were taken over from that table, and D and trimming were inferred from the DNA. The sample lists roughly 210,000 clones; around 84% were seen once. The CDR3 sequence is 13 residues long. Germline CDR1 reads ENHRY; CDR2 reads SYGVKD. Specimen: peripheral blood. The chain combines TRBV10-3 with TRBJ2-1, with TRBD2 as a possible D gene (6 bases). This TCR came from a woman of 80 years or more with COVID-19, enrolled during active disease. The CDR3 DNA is TGTGTCATCAGTGAGTCGCGGGGAAATGAGCAGTTCTTC. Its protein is CVISESRGNEQFF.